These 17 T cell receptor beta chains share one sample of origin, sequenced in a study of blood T cell repertoires in COVID-19. The method was immunoSEQ multiplex PCR; TCRdb's version includes in-frame clones alone and lacks a portion of them. The sample includes 120,000 to 150,000 clones, roughly 81% seen only once; the top ten take more than 7%. The sample was peripheral blood. The source is a human donor with acute or convalescent COVID-19. The donor label of this sample is uncertain.

The chain is built from TRBV4-1 and TRBJ1-3, with 7 bases that match TRBD1. The germline gives CDR1 MGHRA, CDR2 YSYEKL. The J segment lost 3 bases and the V segment lost 1 base, leaving 12 bases of the junction unmatched. CDR3 length: 18 residues. The CDR3 nucleotides are TGCGCCAGCAGCCAAGGCCTCCGTACAGGGGTTTATGGAAACACCATATATTTT. It yields the protein CASSQGLRTGVYGNTIYF.

The chain combines TRBV9 with TRBJ2-3; a weak D match, TRBD2 (6 bases). The V end lost 3 bases, the J end lost 1 base, and 15 bases lay between the germline ends. CDR3 size: 16 residues. Germline CDR1 and CDR2: SGDLS and YYNGEE. CDR3 loop: CASSARLVGRTDTQYF. CDR3 bases: TGTGCCAGCAGCGCGCGACTAGTGGGCCGCACAGATACGCAGTATTTT.

The V call is TRBV14, the J call TRBJ1-1, with D possibly matching TRBD1 (6 bases). The ends were cut back, 3 bases at V and 1 base at J, with 6 bases in the middle. This CDR3 spans 13 amino acids. The V gene's germline CDR1 is SGHDN and CDR2 FVKESK. DNA of the CDR3: TGTGCCAGCAGCCAGACAGGGAACACTGAAGCTTTCTTT. Protein sequence: CASSQTGNTEAFF.

The genes are TRBV3-1 (or the pseudogene TRBV3-2) and TRBJ1-5; tentatively, D is TRBD1 (5 bases). The length of the CDR3 is 13 residues. Germline values: CDR1 LGHDT, CDR2 YNNKEL (reference sequence). Trimming removed 8 bases at V and 6 bases at J, with 14 bases between. Written as DNA, the CDR3 is TGTGCCAGCGCCACAAGGGGCACTCAGCCCCAGCATTTT. Its protein product is CASATRGTQPQHF.

The count of this clone is one. The genes are TRBV3-1 (or the pseudogene TRBV3-2) and TRBJ1-1; a possible D gene is TRBD1 (5 bases). The CDR3 covers 13 residues. The germline CDR1 and CDR2 sequences are LGHDT and YNNKEL (reference sequence). The CDR3 nucleotides are TGTGCTTCGGCAGGGCTTGTCGGAACTGAAGCTTTCTTT. Protein product: CASAGLVGTEAFF.

V usage is TRBV6-5 and J usage is TRBJ2-1; 12 bases map to TRBD2. The CDR3 consists of 14 residues. CDR1 is MNHEY and CDR2 is SVGAGI in the germline V gene. Unmatched junction bases numbered 5, after V lost 8 bases and J lost 6 bases. The CDR3 DNA reads TGTGCCAGCCGCTGGACTAGCGGGGTCAATGAGCAGTTCTTC. Residues: CASRWTSGVNEQFF.

V usage is TRBV18 and J usage is TRBJ1-2, with a tentative D call TRBD1 (5 bases). The CDR3 is 13 amino acids. Germline V CDR1 and CDR2: KGHSH, LQKENI. V was pared by 3 bases and J by 5 bases, with 10 bases between. CDR3 nucleotide sequence: TGTGCCAGCTCACCCACAGGTCTATATGGCTACACCTTC. Protein: CASSPTGLYGYTF.

The chain is built from TRBV7-9 and TRBJ2-2; D gene ambiguous. The CDR3 consists of 12 residues. Trimming pared 5 bases from V and 8 bases from J, leaving 9 bases between. Looked up from germline, CDR1 is SEHNR and CDR2 is FQNEAQ (reference sequence). The CDR3 sequence: CASSLPVGELFF. CDR3 bases: TGTGCCAGCAGCCTCCCCGTGGGGGAGCTGTTTTTT.

The J gene is TRBJ2-1, the V gene TRBV5-4; 8 bases align to TRBD2. Germline V gene lookup returns CDR1 SGHNT and CDR2 YYREEE (reference sequence). Losses at the gene ends were 0 bases for V and 4 bases for J; bases not matched to a gene: 3. The CDR3 loop spans 15 amino acids. CDR3 bases: TGTGCCAGCAGCTTGGAGCGGGGGCCTTACAATGAGCAGTTCTTC. Its translation: CASSLERGPYNEQFF.

The chain carries TRBV9 and TRBJ2-1, with D unresolved. Germline loops: CDR1 SGDLS, CDR2 YYNGEE. This CDR3 is built from 14 residues. Trimming pared 2 bases from V and 6 bases from J, leaving 12 bases between. The CDR3 region has the DNA TGTGCCAGCAGCGTTCAGTTGGTCAGCAATGAGCAGTTCTTC. This encodes CASSVQLVSNEQFF.

Here the CDR3 DNA reads TGTGCCAGCAGTTACCCCTTGGGACAGGGGCACGGGGAGCTGTTTTTT. This translates into CASSYPLGQGHGELFF. The V call is TRBV6-6, the J call TRBJ2-2; 10 nucleotides match TRBD1. CDR1 MNHNY and CDR2 SVGAGI come from the germline V gene (reference sequence). The CDR3 spans 16 residues. Unmatched junction bases numbered 7, after V lost 2 bases and J lost 7 bases.

This chain connects TRBV19 to TRBJ2-1; tentatively, D is TRBD2 (7 bases). The V end was cut by 7 bases, the J end by 4 bases, with 17 bases between. The germline V gene encodes CDR1 LNHDA and CDR2 SQIVND (reference sequence). The CDR3 length is 15 residues. The CDR3 sequence is CASNPEEGGYNEQFF. CDR3 coding DNA: TGTGCCAGTAATCCCGAGGAGGGGGGGTACAATGAGCAGTTCTTC. Full variable domain (outside the CDR3, taken from reference TRBV19 and TRBJ2-1): DGGITQSPKYLFRKEGQNVTLSCEQNLNHDAMYWYRQDPGQGLRLIYYSQIVNDFQKGDIAEGYSVSREKKESFPLTVTSAQKNPTAFYLCASNPEEGGYNEQFFGPGTRLTVL.

This clone was recorded only once. This rearrangement joins TRBV5-8 to TRBJ2-1, with TRBD1 as a possible D gene (6 bases). V lost 0 bases and J 2 bases, leaving 6 bases between the germline ends. The CDR3 runs 14 residues. Germline CDR1 reads SGHTS; CDR2 reads YDEGEE. The CDR3 DNA follows: TGTGCCAGCAGCTTGGGGACAGCCTACAATGAGCAGTTCTTC. Residues: CASSLGTAYNEQFF.

V and J are TRBV18 and TRBJ2-1; weak D call: TRBD1 (6 bases). Germline lookup yields CDR1 KGHSH and CDR2 LQKENI. This CDR3 is 17 amino acids long. V lost 4 bases, J lost 3 bases, and 19 bases lay in between. In nucleotides, the CDR3 is TGTGCCAGCTCACGCTATAGTGTACAGGGAAACTACAATGAGCAGTTCTTC. Residues: CASSRYSVQGNYNEQFF.

This chain joins TRBV2 and TRBJ1-2; TRBD1 might be the D (5 bases). V was clipped by 4 bases and J by 4 bases, with 16 bases between them. Germline CDR1 SNHLY, CDR2 FYNNEI. This CDR3 region has 15 residues. CDR3 region: CASSAPRDGGYGYTF. The CDR3 DNA reads as TGTGCCAGCAGTGCACCCCGGGACGGGGGCTATGGCTACACCTTC. Filled out from reference TRBV2 and TRBJ1-2, the complete variable domain reads EPEVTQTPSHQVTQMGQEVILRCVPISNHLYFYWYRQILGQKVEFLVSFYNNEISEKSEIFDDQFSVERPDGSNFTLKIRSTKLEDSAMYFCASSAPRDGGYGYTFGSGTRLTVV.

The chain recombines TRBV29-1 with TRBJ1-4, with TRBD1 matching over 7 bases. CDR1 is SQVTM and CDR2 is ANQGSEA in the germline V gene. V lost 7 bases, J lost 2 bases, and 4 bases stayed unmatched. The CDR3 sequence is 13 residues long. DNA for the CDR3: TGCAGCGCCACAGGGGACACTAATGAAAAACTGTTTTTT. This gives the protein CSATGDTNEKLFF.

The chain links TRBV6-5 to TRBJ2-3; TRBD2 is a possible D gene (6 bases). Trimming removed 5 bases from V and 4 bases from J, with 16 bases in between. This CDR3 has 15 amino acids. CDR1 is MNHEY and CDR2 is SVGAGI in the germline V gene. The CDR3 loop reads CASSPSPSGADTQYF. CDR3 nucleotide sequence: TGTGCCAGCAGTCCCTCGCCCTCGGGGGCAGATACGCAGTATTTT.